The 4 T cell receptor beta chains below all came from one sample that was sequenced in a study of glioma-infiltrating T cells after dendritic cell vaccination (dated by TCRdb to the mid-2010s). The library came from the immunoSEQ multiplex PCR assay. TCRdb stores this immuneACCESS table with in-frame sequences only. Part of the clones is absent; in the studies checked, under half of the shortfall reflects unresolved V genes, and no reason is known for the rest. The sample contains about 92,000 clones, about nine tenths of them found a single time. Of the sample, 15% to 18% falls within the top ten clones. The source material was blood, sampled before dendritic cell vaccination. The receptors originated from a human donor with glioblastoma.

The genes are TRBV25-1 and TRBJ2-7; 8 positions agree with TRBD2. Germline V lookup: CDR1 MGHDK, CDR2 SYGVNS. Trimming removed 2 bases from V and 4 bases from J; junction bases left unmatched: 16. The length of the CDR3 is 18 residues. For the CDR3, the DNA is TGTGCCAGCAGTGAACCCACCACGGGAGGGTTAAATGGGTACGAGCAGTACTTC. This encodes CASSEPTTGGLNGYEQYF.

The rearrangement uses TRBV7-2 and TRBJ1-1; TRBD1 might be the D (6 bases). The germline V gene encodes CDR1 SGHTA and CDR2 FQGNSA. The CDR3 is 15 amino acids. V was cut by 0 bases and J by 1 base, with 9 bases left in between. The CDR3 is CASSLAQGWNTEAFF. CDR3 coding DNA: TGTGCCAGCAGCTTAGCACAGGGTTGGAACACTGAAGCTTTCTTT.

In its sample, this clone was seen a few times. The genes are TRBV30 and TRBJ2-3, with 7 bases matching TRBD1. The CDR3 totals 15 residues. The germline gives CDR1 GTSNPN, CDR2 SVGIG (reference sequence). With 5 bases clipped from V and 5 bases from J, the junction kept 13 bases outside the gene matches. The CDR3 loop reads CAWFSHRGWGDTQYF. CDR3 coding DNA: TGTGCCTGGTTTAGTCACAGGGGATGGGGAGATACGCAGTATTTT.

This chain connects TRBV5-6 to TRBJ2-1; a weak D match, TRBD2 (5 bases). The CDR3 covers 16 residues. Germline values: CDR1 SGHDT, CDR2 YYEEEE. The V gene lost 4 bases and the J gene lost 0 bases, with 14 bases spanning the gap. CDR3 coding DNA: TGTGCCAGCAGCCCGCCTACTAGGAGCTCCTACAATGAGCAGTTCTTC. Protein sequence: CASSPPTRSSYNEQFF.